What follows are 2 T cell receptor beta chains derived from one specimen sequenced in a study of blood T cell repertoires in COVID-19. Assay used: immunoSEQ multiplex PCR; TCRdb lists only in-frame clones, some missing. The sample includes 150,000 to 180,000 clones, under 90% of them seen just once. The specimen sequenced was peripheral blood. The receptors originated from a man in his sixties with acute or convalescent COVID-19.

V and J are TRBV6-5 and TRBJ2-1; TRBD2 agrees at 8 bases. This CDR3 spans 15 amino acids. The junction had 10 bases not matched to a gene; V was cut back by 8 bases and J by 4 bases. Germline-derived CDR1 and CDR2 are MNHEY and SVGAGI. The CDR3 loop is CASCRTSRTYNEQFF. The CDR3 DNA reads TGTGCCAGCTGCAGGACTAGCCGAACTTACAATGAGCAGTTCTTC.

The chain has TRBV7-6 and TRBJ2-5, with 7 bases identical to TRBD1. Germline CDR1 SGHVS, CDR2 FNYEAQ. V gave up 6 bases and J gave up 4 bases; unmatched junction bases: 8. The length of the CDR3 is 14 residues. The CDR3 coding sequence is TGTGCCAGCAGTTCCGGGCCAGGGGGAGAGACCCAGTACTTC. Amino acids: CASSSGPGGETQYF.